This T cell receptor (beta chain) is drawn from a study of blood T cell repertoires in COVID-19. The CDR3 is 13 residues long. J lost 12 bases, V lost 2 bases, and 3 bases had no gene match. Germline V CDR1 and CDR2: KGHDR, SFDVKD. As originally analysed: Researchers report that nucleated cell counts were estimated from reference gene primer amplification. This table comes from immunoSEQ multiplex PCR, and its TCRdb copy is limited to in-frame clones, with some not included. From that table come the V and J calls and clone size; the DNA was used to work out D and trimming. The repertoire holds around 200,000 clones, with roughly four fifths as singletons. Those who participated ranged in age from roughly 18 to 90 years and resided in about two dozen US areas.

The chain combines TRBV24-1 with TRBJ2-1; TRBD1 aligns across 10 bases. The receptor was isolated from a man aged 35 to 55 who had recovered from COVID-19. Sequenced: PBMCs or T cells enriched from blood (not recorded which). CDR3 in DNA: TGTGCCACCAGTGATTCACGGACAGGGGGGCAGTTCTTC. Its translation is CATSDSRTGGQFF.